These 8 T cell receptor beta chains came from one sample sequenced in a study of T-cell reconstitution after alpha-beta-depleted transplantation in children. Construction of the TCRbeta library involved unique molecular identifiers. Each CDR3 protein gets one entry after TCRdb re-called the PCR reads with MiXCR. The table shows 600,000 or so distinct CDR3 sequences, with 23% occurring only once. The specimen was PBMCs, mostly from graft donor cells, collected 360 days after TCRalphabeta/CD19-depleted stem cell transplant. The source of these receptors is a boy less than two years old who had a stem cell transplant for acute myeloid leukemia, so the T cells may come from the graft donor.

This clonotype has at least ten counts. The chain employs TRBV29-1 and TRBJ1-2; 11 bases are a match to TRBD1. The V gene's germline CDR1 is SQVTM and CDR2 ANQGSEA. Trimming removed 8 bases from V and 4 bases from J; junction bases left unmatched: 6. CDR3 size: 13 residues. CDR3 DNA sequence: TGCAGCTTTCAAGGGACAGGGGGCTATGGCTACACCTTC. Translating gives CSFQGTGGYGYTF.

This clonotype was detected ten times or more. The V and J genes are TRBV20-1 and TRBJ1-5; a possible D gene is TRBD1 (6 bases). The CDR3 is 13 residues long. The V end was cut by 1 base, the J end by 4 bases, with 8 bases between. From germline, CDR1 is DFQATT and CDR2 SNEGSKA (reference sequence). CDR3 loop: CSARVQGNQPQHF. As DNA, the CDR3 is TGCAGTGCTAGAGTACAGGGAAATCAGCCCCAGCATTTT.

The CDR3 protein is CSVAGPTYAYGYTF. The CDR3 DNA is TGCAGCGTTGCCGGGCCCACCTATGCCTATGGCTACACCTTC. The genes are TRBV29-1 and TRBJ1-2; no clear D gene. This CDR3 is 14 amino acids long. Trimming took off 4 bases at V and 4 bases at J, with 16 bases between the two ends. Germline-derived CDR1 and CDR2 are SQVTM and ANQGSEA.

This clonotype came up many times. The chain links TRBV6-4 to TRBJ1-3, with D perhaps matching TRBD1 (5 bases). The length of the CDR3 is 15 residues. In germline, CDR1 is MRHNA, CDR2 SNTAGT. The V gene lost 3 bases and the J gene lost 2 bases, with 11 bases spanning the gap. DNA of the CDR3: TGTGCCAGCAGTGAATCGGGGGAACCTGGAAACACCATATATTTT. Its protein product is CASSESGEPGNTIYF.

This clonotype was observed a handful of times. The chain uses TRBV7-8 and TRBJ2-7, with a possible D match to TRBD1 (6 bases). CDR3 length equals 15 residues. CDR1 is SGHVS, CDR2 FQNEAQ, per germline. V dropped 1 base and J dropped 3 bases, with 13 bases sitting between them. The CDR3 loop reads CASSLGTEADYEQYV. As DNA, the CDR3 is TGTGCCAGCAGCTTAGGGACAGAGGCCGACTACGAGCAGTACGTC.

The chain combines TRBV7-2 with TRBJ2-2; the match to TRBD2 covers 9 bases. Germline CDR1 SGHTA, CDR2 FQGNSA. V lost 5 bases to trimming and J lost 3 bases; unmatched junction nucleotides: 7. The CDR3 extends over 16 amino acids. CDR3 bases: TGTGCCAGCAGCCCCCTAGCGGGGCTAGACACCGGGGAGCTGTTTTTT. Its translation: CASSPLAGLDTGELFF.

This clonotype was picked up a small number of times. The chain recombines TRBV12-3 or TRBV12-4 with TRBJ2-2; D is undetermined. The CDR3 runs 14 residues. The V end lost 4 bases, the J end lost 1 base, and 7 bases lay between the germline ends. DNA of the CDR3: TGTGCCAGCAGTTGGCAGATGAACACCGGGGAGCTGTTTTTT. Amino acid sequence: CASSWQMNTGELFF.

Only a few counts were recorded for this clonotype. The V gene is TRBV6-5, the J gene TRBJ1-1; no definite D call. The CDR3 loop spans 14 amino acids. With 0 bases removed from V and 1 base from J, the gap between germline ends came to 6 bases. Germline V gene lookup returns CDR1 MNHEY and CDR2 SVGAGI. The CDR3 is CASSYSLGNTEAFF. In DNA, the CDR3 is TGTGCCAGCAGTTACTCTTTAGGGAACACTGAAGCTTTCTTT.